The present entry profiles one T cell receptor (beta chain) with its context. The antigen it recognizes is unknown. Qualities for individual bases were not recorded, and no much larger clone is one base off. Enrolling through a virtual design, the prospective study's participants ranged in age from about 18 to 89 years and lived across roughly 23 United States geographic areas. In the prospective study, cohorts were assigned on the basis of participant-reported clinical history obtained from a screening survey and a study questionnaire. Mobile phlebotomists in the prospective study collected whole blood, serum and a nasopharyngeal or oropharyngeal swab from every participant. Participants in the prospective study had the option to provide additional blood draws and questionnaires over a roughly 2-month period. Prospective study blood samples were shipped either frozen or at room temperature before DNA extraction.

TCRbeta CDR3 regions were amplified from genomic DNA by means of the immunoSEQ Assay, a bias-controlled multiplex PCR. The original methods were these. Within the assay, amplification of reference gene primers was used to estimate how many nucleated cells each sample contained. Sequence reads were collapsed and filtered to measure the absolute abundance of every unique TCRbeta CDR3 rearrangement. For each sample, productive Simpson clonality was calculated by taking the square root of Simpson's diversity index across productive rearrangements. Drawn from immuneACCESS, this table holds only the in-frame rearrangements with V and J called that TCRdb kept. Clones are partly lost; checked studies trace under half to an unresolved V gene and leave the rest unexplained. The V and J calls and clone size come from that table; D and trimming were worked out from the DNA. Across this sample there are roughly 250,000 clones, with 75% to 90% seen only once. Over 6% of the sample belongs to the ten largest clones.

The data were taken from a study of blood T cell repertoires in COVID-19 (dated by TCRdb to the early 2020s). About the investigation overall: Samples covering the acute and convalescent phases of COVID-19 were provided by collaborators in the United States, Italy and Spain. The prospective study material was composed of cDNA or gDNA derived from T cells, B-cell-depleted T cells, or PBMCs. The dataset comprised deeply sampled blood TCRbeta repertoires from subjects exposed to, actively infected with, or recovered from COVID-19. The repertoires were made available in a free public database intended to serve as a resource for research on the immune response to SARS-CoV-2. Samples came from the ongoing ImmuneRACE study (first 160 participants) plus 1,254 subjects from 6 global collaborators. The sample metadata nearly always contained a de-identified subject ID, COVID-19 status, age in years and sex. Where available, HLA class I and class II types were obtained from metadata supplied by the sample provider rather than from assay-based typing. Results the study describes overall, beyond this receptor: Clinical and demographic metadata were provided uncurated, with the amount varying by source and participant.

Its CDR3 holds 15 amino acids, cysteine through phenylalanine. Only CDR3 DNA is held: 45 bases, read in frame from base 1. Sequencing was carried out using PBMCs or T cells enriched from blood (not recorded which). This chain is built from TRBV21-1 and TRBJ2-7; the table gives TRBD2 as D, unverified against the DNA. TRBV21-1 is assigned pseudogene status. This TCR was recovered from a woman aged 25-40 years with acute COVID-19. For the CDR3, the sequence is CASTLGLADSYEQYF. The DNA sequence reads TGTGCCAGCACCCTGGGACTAGCGGATTCTTACGAGCAGTACTTC.